This TCR beta chain emerged from a study of blood T cell repertoires in COVID-19. Whole-study context: Sites in the United States, Italy and Spain provided acute and convalescent COVID-19 samples. Nucleic acid was either cDNA or gDNA, and it came from T cells, B-cell-depleted T cells, or PBMCs.

In the study's own analysis: Estimation of nucleated cell counts was performed using reference gene primer amplification. Data came from immunoSEQ multiplex PCR; TCRdb stores just in-frame clones and leaves some out. V and J calls plus clone size are reproduced from that table; the DNA served to infer D and trimming. This table holds 200,000 or so clones, roughly 80% found once. The germline V gene has CDR1 SNHLY and CDR2 FYNNEI. Trimming at V came to 5 bases and at J to 7 bases, leaving 11 bases not matched to a gene. There are 14 residues in the CDR3. Sequencing was carried out using peripheral blood. J is TRBJ2-7 and V is TRBV2; 7 bases are shared with TRBD1. This clonotype originated in a human donor in a cohort sampled during active COVID-19. The DNA for the CDR3 is TGTGCCAGCAGTCCGGTAGCAGGGGGTAATGAGCAGTACTTC. The encoded protein is CASSPVAGGNEQYF. The whole variable domain, filled in from reference TRBV2 and TRBJ2-7, reads EPEVTQTPSHQVTQMGQEVILRCVPISNHLYFYWYRQILGQKVEFLVSFYNNEISEKSEIFDDQFSVERPDGSNFTLKIRSTKLEDSAMYFCASSPVAGGNEQYFGPGTRLTVT.